The clone carrying this TCR beta chain was seen a handful of times. Measured with immunoSEQ multiplex PCR; TCRdb has only the in-frame clones, and not every one. The sample consists of around 300,000 clones, 90% of them appearing once. Cohort allocation depended upon clinical history that participants reported. From germline, CDR1 is SGHRS and CDR2 YFSETQ. V lost 2 bases to trimming and J lost 1 base; unmatched junction nucleotides: 14. The CDR3 totals 18 residues. The source of the sample is a study of blood T cell repertoires in COVID-19. Study details: COVID-19 samples from acute and convalescent phases originated in the United States, Italy and Spain. PBMCs, B-cell-depleted T cells, or T cells provided the cDNA or gDNA that made up the material.

The sequencing sample was made of PBMCs or T cells enriched from blood (not recorded which). The gene calls are TRBV5-1 and TRBJ1-1; TRBD1 agrees at 7 bases. The TCR comes from a woman aged 18-30 years with acute COVID-19. DNA of the CDR3: TGCGCCAGCAGCTTATCCCTTACGATCGGACAGGAGAACACTGAAGCTTTCTTT. It is translated as CASSLSLTIGQENTEAFF. The variable domain in full, completed from reference TRBV5-1 and TRBJ1-1, reads KAGVTQTPRYLIKTRGQQVTLSCSPISGHRSVSWYQQTPGQGLQFLFEYFSETQRNKGNFPGRFSGRQFSNSRSEMNVSTLELGDSALYLCASSLSLTIGQENTEAFFGQGTRLTVV.